This T cell receptor (beta chain) was found in a study of CD8 T cells in acute hepatitis C reinfection. Study details: Sequences come from NS3-1073-specific CD8+ T cells, during acute infection and after clearance.

Profiled with immunoSEQ multiplex PCR; TCRdb holds only in-frame clones, not every one. The sample includes 1,200 to 1,500 clones, around 50% of them seen just once. From germline, CDR1 is LGHNA and CDR2 YSLEER. This CDR3 region has 16 residues. J gave up 3 bases and V 1 base, and 5 bases lay outside the gene matches. Described time point: acute HCV infection, within 168 days of estimated infection date. The hepatitis C virus-specific receptor repertoire was characterized directly ex vivo, with no prior expansion in culture. Whole-study results and caveats: All groups preferentially used TRBV04 and TRBV06, which was not due to overrepresentation in the naive pool.

The sample here was HCV NS3-1073 tetramer-sorted CD8+ T cells from PBMCs, taken during acute infection. J is TRBJ2-7 and V is TRBV4-3; 11 bases match TRBD1. This TCR was recovered from a woman aged 18-35 years with chronic hepatitis C. The chain's CDR3 is CASSQGGTGGNYEQYF. The CDR3 region has the DNA TGCGCCAGCAGCCAAGGGGGGACAGGGGGGAACTACGAGCAGTACTTC.